This TCR beta chain was captured by sequencing in a study of tumor-infiltrating lymphocytes in primary liver carcinoma. CDR1 and CDR2 (germline): SGHVS, FQNEAQ. The CDR3 is 14 amino acids. The trim removed 6 bases at V and 4 bases at J, leaving 4 bases unmatched. The researchers obtained blood RNA from unsorted whole blood and also extracted germline DNA. This clonotype has a handful of counts. Antigen specificity is unknown. Reverse transcription of roughly 480 ng total RNA with a constant-region primer produced TCR beta cDNA. Researchers made the TCR beta libraries by running three nested multiplex PCR rounds with slightly modified ARM-PCR. Investigators reported that the first two PCR rounds, at 10 cycles each, used TRBV1-TRBV30 forward primers with a C-beta reverse primer. Each CDR3 protein gets one entry after TCRdb re-called the multiplex PCR reads with MiXCR. The table includes approximately 300,000 distinct CDR3 sequences, around three fifths detected once.

Broader study findings: The difference in top-250-clone fraction between tumors and blood was significant, favoring tumors (p = 0.039).

This rearrangement joins TRBV7-8 to TRBJ2-3, with 10 nucleotides matching TRBD2. The receptor was isolated from a man in his forties with primary liver carcinoma and hepatitis B virus infection. Sequencing was done on a sample of peripheral blood. CDR3: CASSFSGGPDTQYF. CDR3 coding DNA: TGTGCCAGCAGTTTTAGCGGGGGGCCAGATACGCAGTATTTT.